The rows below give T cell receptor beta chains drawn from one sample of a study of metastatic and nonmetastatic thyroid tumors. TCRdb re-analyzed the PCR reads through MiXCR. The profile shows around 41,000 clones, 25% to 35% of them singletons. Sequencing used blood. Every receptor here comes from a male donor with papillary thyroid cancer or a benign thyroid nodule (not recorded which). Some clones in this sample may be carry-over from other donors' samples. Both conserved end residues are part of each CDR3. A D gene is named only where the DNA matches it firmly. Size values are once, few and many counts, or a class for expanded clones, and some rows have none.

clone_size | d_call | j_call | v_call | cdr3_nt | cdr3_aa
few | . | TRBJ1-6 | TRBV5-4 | TGTGCCAGCAGCTTGTACGCAGGGCCCTCGTTCAATTCACCCCTCCACTTT | CASSLYAGPSFNSPLHF
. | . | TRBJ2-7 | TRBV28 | TGTGCCAGCAGTTCTCCCCCACAGAGGGACTTC | CASSSPPQRDF
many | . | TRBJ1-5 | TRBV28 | TGTGCCAGCAGTTTAGGTGGACAAAGCATTAGCAATCAGCCCCAGCATTTT | CASSLGGQSISNQPQHF
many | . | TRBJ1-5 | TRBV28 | TGTGCCAGCAGTTTAATGGCGGGGAGCAATCAGCCCCAGCATTTT | CASSLMAGSNQPQHF
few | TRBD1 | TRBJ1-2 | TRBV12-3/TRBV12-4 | TGTGCCAGCAGTCGGACAGGGGCGAATGGCTACACCTTC | CASSRTGANGYTF
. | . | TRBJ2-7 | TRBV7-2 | TGTGCCAGCAGCTCCGGAGGGGCCTACGGGGAGCAGTACTTC | CASSSGGAYGEQYF
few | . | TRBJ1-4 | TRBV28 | TGTGCCAGCGGAGACCTGAATGAAAAACTGTTTTTT | CASGDLNEKLFF
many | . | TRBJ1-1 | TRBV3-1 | TGTGCCAGCAGCCAAGATTACAGCGACCTGAACACTGAAGCTTTCTTT | CASSQDYSDLNTEAFF
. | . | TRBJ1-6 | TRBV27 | TGTGCCAGCGGGGCAGGGACATGCCTGGGGTCACCCCTCCACTTT | CASGAGTCLGSPLHF
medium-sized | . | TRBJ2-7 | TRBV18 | TGTGCCAGCTCACTCGGTTACGAGCAGTACTTC | CASSLGYEQYF
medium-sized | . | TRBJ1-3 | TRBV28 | TGTGCCAGCACCAGACAGATAGCCTCTGGAAACACCATATATTTT | CASTRQIASGNTIYF
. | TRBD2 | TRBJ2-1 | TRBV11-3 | TGTGCCAGCAAAGGACTAGCTGATGAGCAGTTCTTC | CASKGLADEQFF
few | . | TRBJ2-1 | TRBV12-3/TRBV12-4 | TGTGCCAGCATCAACCTGGCGAATAAGGGGGGGAGGTTCTTC | CASINLANKGGRFF
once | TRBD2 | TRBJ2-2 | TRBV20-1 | TGCAGTGCCCTGACTAGCGGGAGCTCCGGGGAGCTGTTTTTT | CSALTSGSSGELFF
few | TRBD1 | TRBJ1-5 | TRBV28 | TGTGCCAGCAGTTTACGGCGGCAGGGGGCGGGTCAGCCCCAGCATTTT | CASSLRRQGAGQPQHF
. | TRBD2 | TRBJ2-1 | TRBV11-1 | TGTGCCAGCAGCTTAGCACCGGGACTAGGAGGGATCAATGAGCAGTTCTTC | CASSLAPGLGGINEQFF
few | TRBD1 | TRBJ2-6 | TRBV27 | TGTGCCAGCATTCCAAATCCTGGACAGGGGACCGTGGCCAACGTCCTGACTTTC | CASIPNPGQGTVANVLTF